This TCR beta chain comes out of a study of blood T cell repertoires in COVID-19. Background on the study: Samples representing acute and convalescent COVID-19 were sourced from the United States, Italy and Spain. T cells, B-cell-depleted T cells, or PBMCs supplied cDNA or gDNA.

The CDR3 sequence is 15 residues long. The ends lost 9 bases at V and 3 bases at J; junction bases unmatched: 8. CDR1 and CDR2 from the germline V gene are LNHDA and SQIVND (reference sequence). Grouping used clinical history reported by participants in a survey and questionnaire. Profiling relied on immunoSEQ multiplex PCR, and the TCRdb table lists in-frame clones only, not all of them. The table lists 200,000 to 250,000 clones, 84% of them singletons. The sample taken for sequencing was PBMCs or T cells enriched from blood (not recorded which). The rearrangement joins TRBV19 to TRBJ2-2; 9 bases agree with TRBD1. The receptor's source is a woman aged 40 to 50 who had recovered from COVID-19. Here the CDR3 reads CASTGQGGDTGELFF. The CDR3 bases are TGTGCCAGCACGGGACAGGGAGGGGACACCGGGGAGCTGTTTTTT. Full variable domain (rest looked up from reference TRBV19 and TRBJ2-2): DGGITQSPKYLFRKEGQNVTLSCEQNLNHDAMYWYRQDPGQGLRLIYYSQIVNDFQKGDIAEGYSVSREKKESFPLTVTSAQKNPTAFYLCASTGQGGDTGELFFGEGSRLTVL.